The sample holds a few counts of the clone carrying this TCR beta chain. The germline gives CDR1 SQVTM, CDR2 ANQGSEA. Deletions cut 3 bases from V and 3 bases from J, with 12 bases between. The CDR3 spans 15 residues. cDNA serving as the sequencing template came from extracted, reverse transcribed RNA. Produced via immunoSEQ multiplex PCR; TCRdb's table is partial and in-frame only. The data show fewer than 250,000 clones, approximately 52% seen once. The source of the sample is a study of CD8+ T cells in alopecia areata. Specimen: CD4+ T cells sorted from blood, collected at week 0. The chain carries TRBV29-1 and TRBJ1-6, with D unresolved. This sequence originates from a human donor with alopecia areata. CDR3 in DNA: TGCAGCGTTGAGTGGGTCTCCTACTATAATTCACCCCTCCACTTT. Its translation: CSVEWVSYYNSPLHF.